The 6 T cell receptor beta chains below were found in one sample sequenced in a study of blood T cell repertoires in COVID-19 (dated by TCRdb to 2018 to 2020). The library was obtained by the immunoSEQ multiplex PCR assay. Held by TCRdb, this immuneACCESS table contains in-frame sequences only and omits some clones. Under half of the omission traces to an unresolved V gene where checked; the cause of the rest is unknown. The sample yields 60,000 to 85,000 clones; approximately 74% were counted once. The ten largest clonotypes hold about 2.5% of the sample. Sequenced input: peripheral blood. These receptor sequences come from a human donor with acute or convalescent COVID-19. The donor label of this sample is uncertain.

This clone was observed a few times. The rearrangement links TRBV3-1 (or the pseudogene TRBV3-2) to TRBJ1-2, with unresolved D. V was clipped by 8 bases and J by 6 bases, with 13 bases between them. The CDR3 has 12 residues. Germline V lookup: CDR1 LGHDT, CDR2 YNNKEL (reference sequence). CDR3 DNA sequence: TGTGCCAGCGGCGGGGTGCGGGATGGCTACACCTTC. Translated: CASGGVRDGYTF.

The rearrangement uses TRBV18 and TRBJ1-1, with D possibly matching TRBD1 (5 bases). This CDR3 region has 16 residues. The germline V and J ends were trimmed by 3 bases and 2 bases, with 16 bases remaining between them. Germline lookup yields CDR1 KGHSH and CDR2 LQKENI. The CDR3 DNA sequence: TGTGCCAGCTCACCCACACATGGGGCGCTTAACACTGAAGCTTTCTTT. This codes for CASSPTHGALNTEAFF. The whole variable domain, filled in from reference TRBV18 and TRBJ1-1, reads NAGVMQNPRHLVRRRGQEARLRCSPMKGHSHVYWYRQLPEEGLKFMVYLQKENIIDESGMPKERFSAEFPKEGPSILRIQQVVRGDSAAYFCASSPTHGALNTEAFFGQGTRLTVV.

The chain is built from TRBV7-2 and TRBJ1-6; D is ambiguous. This CDR3 has 13 residues. Per the germline V gene, CDR1 is SGHTA and CDR2 is FQGNSA. V gave up 5 bases and J gave up 8 bases, with 10 bases separating them. CDR3 region: CASSPVVDSPLHF. The CDR3 DNA reads as TGTGCCAGCAGCCCTGTCGTAGATTCACCCCTCCACTTT.

This sequence joins TRBV6-6 and TRBJ1-5; D gene unclear. CDR3 length equals 12 residues. Germline assignment: CDR1 MNHNY and CDR2 SVGAGI (reference sequence). Trimming pared 2 bases from V and 10 bases from J, leaving 9 bases between. In DNA, the CDR3 is TGTGCCAGCAGTTACAGAAGCCGTCCCCAGCATTTT. Protein: CASSYRSRPQHF.

V gene TRBV7-2 combines with J gene TRBJ2-5; D ambiguous. Germline V gene sequence: CDR1 SGHTA, CDR2 FQGNSA. The CDR3 is 15 residues long. The V end was cut by 5 bases, the J end by 0 bases, with 13 bases between. CDR3 DNA sequence: TGTGCCAGCAGCCCTAGGCCGCTCTACCAAGAGACCCAGTACTTC. It encodes CASSPRPLYQETQYF.

In this sample, this clone turned up once. V gene TRBV2 combines with J gene TRBJ2-2; perhaps TRBD2 as D (6 bases). Between the trimmed V and J ends, which lost 4 bases and 2 bases, there was a span of 8 bases. The CDR3 has 14 residues. Germline V CDR1 and CDR2: SNHLY, FYNNEI. CDR3 sequence: CASSAGTNTGELFF. The CDR3 nucleotides read TGTGCCAGCAGTGCCGGGACTAACACCGGGGAGCTGTTTTTT.